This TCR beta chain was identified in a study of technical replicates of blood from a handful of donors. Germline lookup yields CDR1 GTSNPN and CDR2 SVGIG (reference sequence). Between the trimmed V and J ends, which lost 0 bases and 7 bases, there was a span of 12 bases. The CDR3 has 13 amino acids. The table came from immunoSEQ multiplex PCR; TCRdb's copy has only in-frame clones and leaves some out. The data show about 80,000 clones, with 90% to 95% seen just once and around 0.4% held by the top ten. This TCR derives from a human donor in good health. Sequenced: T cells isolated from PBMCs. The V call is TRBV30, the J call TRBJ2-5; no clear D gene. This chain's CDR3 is CAWSVSGVGTQYF. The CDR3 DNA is TGTGCCTGGAGTGTCTCAGGTGTGGGGACCCAGTACTTC. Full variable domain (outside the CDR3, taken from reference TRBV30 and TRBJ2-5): SQTIHQWPATLVQPVGSPLSLECTVEGTSNPNLYWYRQAAGRGLQLLFYSVGIGQISSEVPQNLSASRPQDRQFILSSKKLLLSDSGFYLCAWSVSGVGTQYFGPGTRLLVL.